This T cell receptor beta chain was identified in a study of blood T cell repertoires in COVID-19. Authors' methods: The assay estimated nucleated cells by amplifying reference gene primers. The repertoire was sequenced with immunoSEQ multiplex PCR; TCRdb's copy has only in-frame clones and lacks some. The D gene and trimming were derived from the DNA, and the V and J assignments and clone size from that table. The sample gives 110,000 or so clones, 81% of which show up once; approximately 38% is in the top ten. The CDR3 runs 12 residues. V was cut by 3 bases and J by 11 bases, with 13 bases left in between. Per germline, CDR1 MNHEY and CDR2 SMNVEV (reference sequence).

The sequence derives from a man of 80 years or more with acute or convalescent COVID-19. Sequencing was carried out using peripheral blood. The V gene is TRBV27, the J gene TRBJ1-1; unclear D gene. Here the CDR3 reads CASSFRGGEAFF. The CDR3, as DNA: TGTGCCAGCAGTTTCCGGGGAGGAGAGGCTTTCTTT.